Given below is one T cell receptor beta chain in context. Its antigen is unknown. The sample comes from a study of molecular identifiers for immune sequencing clone quantification. General study points: Clones that exceeded 20 RNA copies held over 99% of effector molecules, yet under 1% in naive cells. Identical TCR molecules that share a barcode could lead to an underestimation of highly expanded clone sizes.

Previously published methods and listed TCR primers were used for the bulk TCR libraries. TCRdb re-called the PCR reads with MiXCR, one entry per CDR3 protein. The sample lists about 640,000 distinct CDR3 sequences, about 20% seen once, with 0.75% to 0.95% in the top ten. Germline V gene lookup returns CDR1 LGHNA and CDR2 YSLEER. V was clipped by 3 bases and J by 7 bases; unmatched bases: 6. The CDR3 is made up of 15 amino acids. Naive CD8 T cells were picked out by sorting for CD8+CD4-CCR7+CD45RA+. The sequence was collected from a human donor in good health. Some libraries in this study had Jurkat cell RNA spiked in. V usage is TRBV4-3 and J usage is TRBJ1-4, with 9 bases aligning to TRBD1. The sequencing sample was made of naive CD8+ T cells from blood, with Jurkat cell RNA spiked in. Subset meaning: FACS-sorted CD8+CD4-CCR7+CD45RA+ naive T cells. CDR3 coding DNA: TGCGCCAGCAGCCACCGGACAGGGGAGGCTGAAAAACTGTTTTTT. Translated: CASSHRTGEAEKLFF.